The present T cell receptor beta chain was sequenced within a study of shared clonotypes between healthy human individuals. Unsorted material relied on tens of millions of PBMCs as the source of genomic DNA. Germline loops: CDR1 SGHDN, CDR2 FVKESK. This CDR3 has 14 residues. Trimming removed 1 base from V and 2 bases from J, with 5 bases in between. When replicate PCRs were run on unsorted PBMC, they used around 0.3 ug DNA, some 30,000 T cell genomes. Scientists sequenced DNA from unsorted PBMC on ten immunoSEQ deep assay plates. The protocol was immunoSEQ multiplex PCR, while the TCRdb copy is restricted to in-frame clones and leaves out a portion. This table holds 450,000 to 600,000 clones, roughly 78% found once.

Sequenced sample: PBMCs. The chain employs TRBV14 and TRBJ2-2; no clear D. The receptor comes from a middle-aged woman in good health. Some clones in this sample may be carry-over from other donors' samples. The CDR3 loop is CASSQVQNTGELFF. CDR3 DNA: TGTGCCAGCAGCCAAGTCCAAAACACCGGGGAGCTGTTTTTT.